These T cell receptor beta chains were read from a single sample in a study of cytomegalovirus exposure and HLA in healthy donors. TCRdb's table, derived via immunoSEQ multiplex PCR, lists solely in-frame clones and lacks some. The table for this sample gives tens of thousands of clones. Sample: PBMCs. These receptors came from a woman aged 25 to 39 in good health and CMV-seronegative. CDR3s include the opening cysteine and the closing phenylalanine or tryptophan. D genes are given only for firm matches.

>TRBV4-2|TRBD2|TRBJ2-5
TGTGCCAGCAGCCAAGTGACTAGCAGCCAAGAGACCCAGTACTTC
CASSQVTSSQETQYF
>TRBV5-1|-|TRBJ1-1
TGCGCCAGCAGCTGGGGCATGACTGAAGCTTTCTTT
CASSWGMTEAFF
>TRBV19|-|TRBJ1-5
TGTGCCAGTACCTACAGGGAGAGCAATCAGCCCCAGCATTTT
CASTYRESNQPQHF
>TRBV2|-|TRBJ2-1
TGTGCCAGCAGAAGGGGCGAAAGAAATGAGCAGTTCTTC
CASRRGERNEQFF
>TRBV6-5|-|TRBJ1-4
TGTGCCAGCAGTCCCACAGGGTTAAGCAAGGGAAAACTGTTTTTT
CASSPTGLSKGKLFF
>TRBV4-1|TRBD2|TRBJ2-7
TGCGCCAGCAGCCAAGATCGCAGGACTAGCGGGTCCTACGAGCAGTACTTC
CASSQDRRTSGSYEQYF
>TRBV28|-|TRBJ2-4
TGTGCCAGCTCTGGGAGGGGGGGGAAAAACATTCAGTACTTC
CASSGRGGKNIQYF
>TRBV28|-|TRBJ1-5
TGTGCCAGCATTGGGGGAGGGGTTGGGCAGCCCCAGCATTTT
CASIGGGVGQPQHF
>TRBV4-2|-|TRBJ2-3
TGTGCCAGCAGCCTTTCGGCTAGCCCCGAACGCACAGATACGCAGTATTTT
CASSLSASPERTDTQYF
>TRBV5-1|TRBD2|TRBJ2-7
TGCGCCAGCAGCCTCGGGACTAGCGGGGCGGAGTACTTC
CASSLGTSGAEYF
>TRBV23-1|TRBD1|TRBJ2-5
TGCGCCAGCAGTCAATCCGCAGGGGGCGGGGAGACCCAGTACTTC
CASSQSAGGGETQYF
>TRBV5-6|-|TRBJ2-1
TGTGCCAGCAGCTTGGTTAGTCGCAATGAGCAGTTCTTC
CASSLVSRNEQFF
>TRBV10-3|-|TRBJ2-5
TGTGCCATCAGTGACGTGGGCGTCCAGGGGGAGACCCAGTACTTC
CAISDVGVQGETQYF
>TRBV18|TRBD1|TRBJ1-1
TGTGCCAGCTCACAGTACGGACAGGTGAACACTGAAGCTTTCTTT
CASSQYGQVNTEAFF
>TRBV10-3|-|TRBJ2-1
TGTGCCATCAGTGAGTTACAGGCTTCCTACAATGAGCAGTTCTTC
CAISELQASYNEQFF
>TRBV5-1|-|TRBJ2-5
TGCGCCAGCAGCCCCGGACAGTACCAAGAGACCCAGTACTTC
CASSPGQYQETQYF
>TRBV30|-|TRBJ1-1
TGTGCCAGAACTGGACTTGCCACTGAAGCTTTCTTT
CARTGLATEAFF
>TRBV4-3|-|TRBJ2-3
TGCGCCAGCAGCCAAGATCGGGTATGGACAGATACGCAGTATTTT
CASSQDRVWTDTQYF
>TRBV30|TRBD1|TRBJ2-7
TGTGCCTGGAGAAGGGGACAGGGGGCCTACGAGCAGTACTTC
CAWRRGQGAYEQYF
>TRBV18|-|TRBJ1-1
TGTGCCAGCTCACCACCCTCTATGAACACTGAAGCTTTCTTT
CASSPPSMNTEAFF
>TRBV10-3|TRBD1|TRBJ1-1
TGTGCCATCAGTGGGGACAGGGCCACTGAAGCTTTCTTT
CAISGDRATEAFF
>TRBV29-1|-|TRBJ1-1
TGCAGCGCCCGCGTCAGGACAGAGAACACTGAAGCTTTCTTT
CSARVRTENTEAFF
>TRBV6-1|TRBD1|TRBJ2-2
TGTGCCAGCAGTGAACCGACAGGGGGGAGTCGGGAGCTGTTTTTT
CASSEPTGGSRELFF
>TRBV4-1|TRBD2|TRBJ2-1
TGCGCCAGCAGCCCACTGAGCGGGGCCACGTATAATGAGCAGTTCTTC
CASSPLSGATYNEQFF
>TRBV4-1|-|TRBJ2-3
TGCGCCAGCAGCCAAGAGGGGGCGGGAGATACGCAGTATTTT
CASSQEGAGDTQYF
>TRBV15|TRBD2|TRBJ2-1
TGTGCCACCCGGTCTAGCGGGACCGAACACAATGAGCAGTTCTTC
CATRSSGTEHNEQFF